The sequence of this T cell receptor beta chain was determined in a study of beta chain features in type 1 diabetes. V dropped 5 bases and J dropped 5; count of bases not matched to a gene: 7. Germline lookup yields CDR1 MNHEY and CDR2 SMNVEV (reference sequence). The CDR3 loop spans 14 amino acids. In regard to this clone: Its antigen is unknown.

TCRB transcripts that were expressed got sequenced, as all of the isolated RNA had been reverse transcribed. The protocol was immunoSEQ multiplex PCR, while the TCRdb copy is restricted to in-frame clones and leaves out a portion. The sample has 860,000 or so clones, roughly a sixth seen once. Study-level findings and limits: In every one of the four CD4+ subsets, TCRB CDR3s were moderately but significantly shorter in Type 1 diabetes patients. Whether TCRB rearrangement is influenced by HLA type went unresolved here. The similarity of naive, central memory and Treg TCRB repertoires appeared greater among patients than among healthy donors. More deletions and fewer insertions at VDJ junctions were seen in type 1 diabetes patients.

This receptor was taken from a woman aged 18-35 years in good health. Input material: naive CD4+ T cells from blood. This chain uses TRBV27 with TRBJ2-7, with 9 bases identical to TRBD1. This CDR3 reads CASSPGQGGDEQYF. The CDR3 DNA reads TGTGCCAGCAGTCCGGGACAGGGTGGAGACGAGCAGTACTTC.